The table lists the clone carrying this T cell receptor (beta chain) with a count of one. These data originate in a study of T cells after somatic rescue of genetic block. Assay: immunoSEQ multiplex PCR; the TCRdb copy retains only in-frame clones and omits some. The sample lists 110,000 or so clones; 85% to 95% were seen once. Sequenced sample: peripheral blood mononuclear cells (PBMCs). This sequence originates from a woman younger than 35.

CDR3 region: CASSLGGAGFSPLHF. The CDR3 DNA follows: TGCGCCAGCAGCTTGGGGGGTGCGGGTTTTTCACCCCTCCACTTT. The chain links TRBV5-1 to TRBJ1-6; no definite D call. The CDR3 totals 15 residues. Germline lookup yields CDR1 SGHRS and CDR2 YFSETQ. Trimming removed 0 bases at V and 9 bases at J, with 13 bases between.